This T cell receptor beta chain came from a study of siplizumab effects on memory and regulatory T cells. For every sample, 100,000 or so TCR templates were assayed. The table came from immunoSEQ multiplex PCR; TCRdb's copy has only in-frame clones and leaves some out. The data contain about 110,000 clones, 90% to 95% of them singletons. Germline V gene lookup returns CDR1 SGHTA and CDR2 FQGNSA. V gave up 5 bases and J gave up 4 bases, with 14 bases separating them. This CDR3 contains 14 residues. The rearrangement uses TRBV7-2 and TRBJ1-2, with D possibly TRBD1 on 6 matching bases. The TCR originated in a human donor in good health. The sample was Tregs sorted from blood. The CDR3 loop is CASSPRGGLYGYTF. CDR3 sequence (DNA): TGTGCCAGCAGCCCCCGCGGGGGCCTCTATGGCTACACCTTC.